A single sample gave rise to the 14 T cell receptor beta chains below, sequenced in a study of CD8+CD57+ T cells in acquired aplastic anemia. Genomic DNA acted as the template from which TCR beta VDJ combination and CDR3 sequence profiling were carried out. TCRdb itself ran the reads through MiXCR, one entry per CDR3 protein. The sample consists of roughly 200,000 distinct CDR3 sequences, 65% of them appearing once. CD8+CD57+ cell expansion, shown by flow cytometry, had occurred in the patients selected for sequencing. Sequenced material: sorted CD4+, CD8+, or CD8+CD57+ T cells (not recorded which) from PBMCs. These TCRs come from a human donor with aplastic anemia.

This clonotype was picked up many times. The CDR3 reads CASSPLGGAGYNEQFF. CDR3 sequence (DNA): TGTGCCAGCAGTCCCTTGGGGGGGGCGGGTTACAATGAGCAGTTCTTC. The chain has TRBV7-3 and TRBJ2-1, with D possibly TRBD2 on 7 matching bases. Germline CDR1 and CDR2: SGHTA and FQGTGA. The CDR3 totals 16 residues. V was shortened by 6 bases and J by 4 bases, with 19 bases between the two germline ends.

This clonotype came up once. The genes are TRBV5-1 and TRBJ2-7; D perhaps matches TRBD2 (5 bases). The DNA end lines up better with TRBJ2-1; the J call may be wrong. The CDR3 is made up of 15 amino acids. Germline CDR1 and CDR2: SGHRS and YFSETQ. For the CDR3, the DNA is TGCGCCAGCACCCCCAGCCCCTCAGCCGGGGATGAGCAGTTCTTC. This encodes CASTPSPSAGDEQFF.

This chain links TRBV28 with TRBJ1-2; no clear D gene. Looked up from germline, CDR1 is MDHEN and CDR2 is SYDVKM. There are 12 residues in the CDR3. V was cut by 4 bases and J by 8 bases, with 11 bases left in between. CDR3 DNA: TGTGCCAGCAGTTCAGGTTTTGGGGGCTACACCTTC. Its translation is CASSSGFGGYTF.

The rearrangement joins TRBV2 to TRBJ2-7; D gene unclear. Germline V gives CDR1 SNHLY, CDR2 FYNNEI. The CDR3 extends over 14 amino acids. Trimming took off 8 bases at V and 0 bases at J, with 14 bases between the two ends. DNA of the CDR3: TGTGCCAGCGACCCCGGTGAGATCTCCTACGAGCAGTACTTC. Protein: CASDPGEISYEQYF.

In its sample, this clonotype was seen once. V gene TRBV19 combines with J gene TRBJ1-2; the match to TRBD1 covers 10 bases. Germline V lookup: CDR1 LNHDA, CDR2 SQIVND (reference sequence). V was pared by 6 bases and J by 8 bases, with 0 bases of the junction left unmatched. The CDR3 covers 11 residues. CDR3 DNA: TGTGCCAGTAGGACAGGGGGCGGCTACACCTTC. As protein: CASRTGGGYTF.

In this sample, this clonotype turned up a few times. V gene TRBV19 combines with J gene TRBJ1-5; D ambiguous. The CDR3 loop spans 14 amino acids. CDR1 is LNHDA and CDR2 is SQIVND in the germline V gene (reference sequence). V lost 6 bases, J lost 4 bases, and 13 bases lay in between. Here the CDR3 reads CASSQLTLNQPQHF. As DNA, the CDR3 is TGTGCCAGTAGCCAACTGACATTAAATCAGCCCCAGCATTTT.

This chain uses TRBV15 with TRBJ2-1; 10 positions agree with TRBD1. The CDR3 is made up of 17 amino acids. Germline V gene lookup returns CDR1 LNHNV and CDR2 YYDKDF (reference sequence). V shed 3 bases, J shed 10 bases, and the junction held 15 bases outside the gene matches. The CDR3 region has the DNA TGTGCCACCAGCAGCTCCAGGCCGGGACAGGGGCCGGGGGAGCAGTTCTTC. It yields the protein CATSSSRPGQGPGEQFF.

The chain couples TRBV5-4 to TRBJ1-2; D not certain. The CDR3 sequence is 14 residues long. From germline, CDR1 is SGHNT and CDR2 YYREEE (reference sequence). The V end lost 4 bases, the J end lost 9 bases, and 19 bases lay between the germline ends. CDR3 bases: TGTGCCAGCAGCCCCGCCACATTGGGGTGGAGCTACACCTTC. Its protein product is CASSPATLGWSYTF.

Only one count was recorded for this clonotype. V gene TRBV7-9 combines with J gene TRBJ2-5; D perhaps matches TRBD1 (6 bases). CDR1 is SEHNR, CDR2 FQNEAQ, per germline (reference sequence). CDR3 size: 16 residues. Between the trimmed V and J ends, which lost 5 bases and 4 bases, there was a span of 20 bases. CDR3 sequence reads: CASSHSMGARRETQYF. Written as DNA, the CDR3 is TGTGCCAGCAGCCATTCGATGGGGGCGCGGAGAGAGACCCAGTACTTC.

This chain joins TRBV7-8 and TRBJ1-6, with 11 bases aligning to TRBD1. This CDR3 has 14 amino acids. V lost 4 bases and J lost 10; bases outside the gene matches: 3. Germline V CDR1 and CDR2: SGHVS, FQNEAQ. DNA for the CDR3: TGTGCCAGCAGCTCGGGACAGGGGGAATCACCCCTCCACTTT. This gives the protein CASSSGQGESPLHF.

The chain has TRBV2 and TRBJ1-6; TRBD1 aligns across 9 bases. Germline CDR1 is SNHLY and CDR2 is FYNNEI. V was clipped by 7 bases and J by 7 bases; unmatched bases: 2. The CDR3 runs 13 residues. The CDR3 DNA is TGTGCCAGCATAGGGACAGGGAATTCACCCCTCCACTTT. Residues: CASIGTGNSPLHF.

V gene TRBV7-2 combines with J gene TRBJ2-5; D not certain. The V end lost 4 bases, the J end lost 3 bases, and 9 bases lay between the germline ends. The CDR3 is 13 amino acids. CDR1 and CDR2 from the germline V gene are SGHTA and FQGNSA. In DNA form, the CDR3 reads TGTGCCAGCAGCTACGGGCCCGAAGAGACCCAGTACTTC. This codes for CASSYGPEETQYF.

This rearrangement joins TRBV9 to TRBJ1-6; tentative D call: TRBD1 (6 bases). Trimming removed 6 bases from V and 10 bases from J, with 11 bases in between. Germline V gene lookup returns CDR1 SGDLS and CDR2 YYNGEE. The CDR3 extends over 12 amino acids. CDR3 loop: CASTGERSPLHF. CDR3 DNA: TGTGCCAGCACAGGGGAGCGGTCACCCCTCCACTTT.

The chain links TRBV20-1 to TRBJ2-5; maybe TRBD1 (6 bases). The V gene lost 0 bases and the J gene lost 5 bases, with 10 bases spanning the gap. Germline values: CDR1 DFQATT, CDR2 SNEGSKA (reference sequence). The CDR3 has 13 residues. The CDR3 coding sequence is TGCAGTGCTAGAGACAGGGGCAGGGAGACCCAGTACTTC. This gives the protein CSARDRGRETQYF.